This record concerns one TCR beta chain sequence. Its target is not known. From RNA transcripts, TCR beta CDR3 regions were amplified. During a first-round RT-PCR of the TCR CDR3, the HTBI primer set was used. TCRdb reanalysed the multiplex PCR reads using MiXCR and keeps one entry per CDR3 protein. The data hold a few hundred thousand distinct CDR3 sequences, with more than 20% observed a single time. The data originate from a study of T cells in Graves' hyperthyroidism and ophthalmopathy. Study-wide points: For ophthalmopathy, model prediction preceded onset by a median 6.5 months. Separation of ophthalmopathy from stable hyperthyroidism was achieved by a 13 V-J model.

For Graves' hyperthyroidism to be stable, ophthalmopathy could not progress within 18 months. Fresh peripheral blood, about 10 ml of it, supplied the PBMCs. The CDR3 runs to 15 residues. Per the germline V gene, CDR1 is MNHNS and CDR2 is SASEGT. Trimming left V 5 bases short and J 8 bases short, with 16 bases between. This chain joins TRBV6-1 and TRBJ1-6; D is perhaps TRBD1 (5 bases). Sequenced: blood. The clonotype was recovered from a man aged 50-59 years with Graves' hyperthyroidism. The CDR3 DNA is TGTGCCAGCAGTCTTGAGGAGGGGTGGTATTCACCCCTCCACTTT. Its protein is CASSLEEGWYSPLHF.